This entry features one TCR beta chain sequence. Its antigen specificity is not known. Base qualities were left out, and no much larger clone turns up one base away. Spanning cysteine to phenylalanine, the CDR3 consists of 16 amino acids. The retained sequence is limited to the CDR3, 48 bases, with the frame set at the first base. For this chain, trimming is 0 bases at the V end and 4 bases at the J end, and the number of junction bases without a gene match is 6. The germline V gene specifies MNHEY as CDR1 and SVGAGI as CDR2. The data stem from a study of CD4 T cells in lung cancer (dated by TCRdb to between 2017 and 2020). Context from the whole study: In the study, blood T cells from NSCLC patients were screened for responses to candidate mutation-encoded neoepitopes, and neoantigen-specific CD4+ T-cell clones and TCRs were isolated. A handful of patients undergoing curative-intent resections for stage I-III non-small cell lung cancer provided the tumor and non-adjacent lung tissue. Aged 60 to 69 when blood was donated, the resected patients, most of whom were former smokers, had either lung adenocarcinoma or squamous cell carcinoma. Before blood donation, patients had received treatments including platinum chemotherapy, and some received nivolumab or pembrolizumab. The frequency of neoantigen-specific clonotypes in tumor resections, non-adjacent lung and cultured T-cell products was followed using TCRB deep sequencing.

Receptors were amplified or captured by the immunoSEQ multiplex PCR assay. DNA was isolated using Qiagen DNeasy or QIAamp micro DNA kits, and TCRB was sequenced using the Adaptive Biotechnology human TCRB sequencing kit. Sequencing of TCRB libraries was performed on an Illumina MiSeq. The original pipeline was this. The kit provider's software was used to analyze TCRB sequence data, and Fisher's exact test was used to test clonotype templates for tumor enrichment. TCRdb provides this immuneACCESS table in a form limited to in-frame rearrangements. Some clones are lacking; in checked studies, under half of them reflect an unresolved V gene, and why the rest are absent is not known. That table is the source of V, J and clone size, and D and trimming were worked out from the DNA. Here the sample has roughly 4,600 clones; 70% to 75% occur a single time. The ten most abundant clones make up 15% to 20% of the sample.

Study-level results and caveats: Some responses derived from blood might reflect in vitro priming of naive T cells or cross-reactivity instead of memory responses to the cancer.

Here the chain combines TRBV6-5 and TRBJ2-7; TRBD1 agrees with 10 junctional bases. Sample: lung tumor tissue. This receptor was taken from a man in his sixties with non-small cell lung cancer. The DNA is as follows: TGTGCCAGCAGTTACTCCCTGGGACAGGGGACGTACGAGCAGTACTTC. The resulting protein is CASSYSLGQGTYEQYF.